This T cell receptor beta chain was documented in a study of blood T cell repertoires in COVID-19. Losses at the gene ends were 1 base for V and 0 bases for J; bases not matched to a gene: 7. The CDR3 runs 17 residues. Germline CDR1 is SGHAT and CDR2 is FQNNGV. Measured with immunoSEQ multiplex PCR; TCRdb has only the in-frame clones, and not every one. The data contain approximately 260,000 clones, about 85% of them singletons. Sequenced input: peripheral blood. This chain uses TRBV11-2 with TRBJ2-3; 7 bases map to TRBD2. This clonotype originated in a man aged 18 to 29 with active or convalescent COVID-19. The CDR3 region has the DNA TGTGCCAGCAGCTTAGTGGTGTGGCGGGGGAGCACAGATACGCAGTATTTT. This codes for CASSLVVWRGSTDTQYF.